The 14 T cell receptor beta chains below come from one sample, sequenced in a study of cytomegalovirus exposure and HLA in healthy donors. The assay was immunoSEQ multiplex PCR, and TCRdb's table has in-frame clones only and misses some. The table records under 300,000 clones, about 86% of them present only once. The sample was PBMCs. The receptor source for this set is a woman aged 30 to 39 in good health and CMV-seropositive.

The CDR3 coding sequence is TGCGCCAGCCGGGAGCGCTTGAACTCCTACAATGAGCAGTTCTTC. Amino acids: CASRERLNSYNEQFF. This chain joins TRBV5-1 and TRBJ2-1, with D perhaps matching TRBD2 (6 bases). The CDR3 loop spans 15 amino acids. CDR1 is SGHRS, CDR2 YFSETQ, per germline. Trimming left V 7 bases short and J 0 bases short, with 14 bases between.

The chain is built from TRBV7-6 and TRBJ2-2; D gene uncertain. The CDR3 has 13 residues. The ends were cut back, 1 base at V and 8 bases at J, with 8 bases in the middle. Germline CDR1 is SGHVS and CDR2 is FNYEAQ. Here the CDR3 reads CASSLVAPGELFF. The CDR3 DNA reads as TGTGCCAGCAGCTTAGTGGCTCCTGGGGAGCTGTTTTTT.

This clone was observed once. This sequence joins TRBV27 and TRBJ2-7; tentatively, D is TRBD1 (6 bases). The CDR3 runs to 16 residues. Germline CDR1 MNHEY, CDR2 SMNVEV (reference sequence). V was shortened by 3 bases and J by 4 bases, with 19 bases between the two germline ends. CDR3 sequence reads: CASSFTGTLRKYEQYF. The CDR3 nucleotides read TGTGCCAGCAGTTTCACTGGGACACTGAGGAAGTACGAGCAGTACTTC.

The chain is built from TRBV5-1 and TRBJ2-2; 7 nucleotides align to TRBD2. The germline gives CDR1 SGHRS, CDR2 YFSETQ. The ends lost 2 bases at V and 1 base at J; junction bases unmatched: 5. The CDR3 contains 16 residues. This chain's CDR3 is CASSFVPSGNTGELFF. The CDR3, as DNA: TGCGCCAGCAGCTTTGTACCTAGCGGGAACACCGGGGAGCTGTTTTTT.

The chain carries TRBV29-1 and TRBJ2-7, with 12 bases fitting TRBD2. This CDR3 spans 16 amino acids. With V trimmed by 3 bases and J by 3 bases, 9 bases remained unmatched. CDR1 is SQVTM and CDR2 is ANQGSEA in the germline V gene. The CDR3 reads CSVDGLAGGEGYEQYF. In DNA form, the CDR3 reads TGCAGCGTTGACGGGCTAGCGGGAGGGGAGGGCTACGAGCAGTACTTC.

V usage is TRBV30 and J usage is TRBJ2-7; 9 bases are shared with TRBD1. The CDR3 consists of 13 residues. Germline V gene data show CDR1 as GTSNPN and CDR2 as SVGIG (reference sequence). Trimming at V came to 5 bases and at J to 4 bases, leaving 6 bases not matched to a gene. The CDR3 DNA reads TGTGCCTGGGGCAGACAGGGGGGTTACGAGCAGTACTTC. Translation gives CAWGRQGGYEQYF.

The CDR3 DNA reads TGTGCCAGCAGCCAAGTCTTGGTAGGGGAGGACGAGCAGTACTTC. It encodes CASSQVLVGEDEQYF. The genes are TRBV4-2 and TRBJ2-7; perhaps TRBD2 as D (6 bases). CDR3 length: 15 residues. In germline, CDR1 is LGHNA, CDR2 YNFKEQ. Trimming took off 1 base at V and 5 bases at J, with 15 bases between the two ends.

The chain recombines TRBV12-1 with TRBJ1-2; whether TRBD1, the table's D call, matches the DNA was not checked. TRBV12-1 is reported as a pseudogene. This CDR3 comprises 19 residues. In DNA form, the CDR3 reads TGTGCCAGCAGCTTTATAACCACGAGGCGGACAGCCGAATACTATGGCTACACCTTC. As protein: CASSFITTRRTAEYYGYTF.

The DNA of the CDR3 is TGTGCCAGCAGCATGAGAGCGGGAGAGCACTACGAGCAGTACTTC. This sequence encodes CASSMRAGEHYEQYF. This chain links TRBV7-9 with TRBJ2-7; the match to TRBD2 covers 8 bases. The germline gives CDR1 SEHNR, CDR2 FQNEAQ (reference sequence). The V segment lost 5 bases and the J segment 3 bases; nucleotides outside the gene matches: 9. The CDR3 sequence is 15 residues long.

This sequence joins TRBV6-1 and TRBJ2-7; D is undetermined. The CDR3 covers 16 residues. Germline V gene data show CDR1 as MNHNS and CDR2 as SASEGT. Trimming took 2 bases from V and 3 from J, leaving 17 bases between them. This CDR3 is CASSESHGRTFYEQYF. The CDR3 bases are TGTGCCAGCAGTGAATCTCACGGTAGAACCTTCTACGAGCAGTACTTC.

V and J are TRBV6-1 and TRBJ1-4; TRBD1 is a possible D gene (5 bases). Germline V lookup: CDR1 MNHNS, CDR2 SASEGT. The length of the CDR3 is 14 residues. V was shortened by 8 bases and J by 4 bases, with 14 bases between the two germline ends. The CDR3, as DNA: TGTGCCAGCGGTATTGGGGCTAGTAATGAAAAACTGTTTTTT. Protein product: CASGIGASNEKLFF.

J is TRBJ2-1 and V is TRBV5-1, with TRBD2 matching over 9 bases. The CDR3 covers 15 residues. Trimming removed 2 bases from V and 5 bases from J; junction bases left unmatched: 5. From germline, CDR1 is SGHRS and CDR2 YFSETQ. The DNA of the CDR3 is TGCGCCAGCAGCTTCTTAGCGGGAGCCAACAATGAGCAGTTCTTC. This gives the protein CASSFLAGANNEQFF.

This clone was recorded only once. This chain connects TRBV19 to TRBJ2-3; no firm D call. With 3 bases removed from V and 1 base from J, the gap between germline ends came to 11 bases. CDR3 length equals 15 residues. Germline assignment: CDR1 LNHDA and CDR2 SQIVND (reference sequence). The CDR3 region has the DNA TGTGCCAGTAGTATTGCGCAGGTACGCACAGATACGCAGTATTTT. The encoded protein is CASSIAQVRTDTQYF.

The chain combines TRBV11-3 with TRBJ1-1; D is perhaps TRBD1 (5 bases). V was cut by 0 bases and J by 4 bases, with 15 bases left in between. CDR1 is SGHNT and CDR2 is YENEEA in the germline V gene. The CDR3 covers 16 residues. The CDR3: CASSLDLRPGGTEAFF. The CDR3 region has the DNA TGTGCCAGCAGCTTAGATCTGCGCCCGGGGGGCACTGAAGCTTTCTTT.